These 23 T cell receptor beta chains were sequenced from one sample in a study of cytomegalovirus exposure and HLA in healthy donors. The PCR ran on 60 Vbeta and 13 Jbeta primers. TCRdb's table, derived via immunoSEQ multiplex PCR, lists solely in-frame clones and lacks some. This sample has roughly 120,000 clones; roughly 80% occur once, and the top ten carry about 10%. The source material was PBMCs. All receptors derive from a male donor in good health and CMV-seropositive.

This clone was counted a few times. The chain carries TRBV7-8 and TRBJ2-3; D remains ambiguous. The CDR3 has 14 amino acids. The V end lost 6 bases, the J end lost 5 bases, and 15 bases lay between the germline ends. CDR1 and CDR2 from the germline V gene are SGHVS and FQNEAQ. CDR3 nucleotide sequence: TGTGCCAGCAGGAAGGTCCCGGCAGGAGATACGCAGTATTTT. This encodes CASRKVPAGDTQYF.

The chain couples TRBV10-3 to TRBJ2-2, with 9 bases matching TRBD1. From germline, CDR1 is ENHRY and CDR2 SYGVKD. CDR3 size: 15 residues. The V gene end was trimmed by 4 bases and the J gene end by 7 bases; junction bases not matched to a gene: 7. The CDR3 coding sequence is TGTGCCATCAGTGCCACCGGGACAGGGAACGGGGAGCTGTTTTTT. This sequence encodes CAISATGTGNGELFF.

V usage is TRBV18 and J usage is TRBJ2-7; tentative D call: TRBD2 (6 bases). CDR3 length: 14 amino acids. Trimming removed 0 bases at V and 3 bases at J, with 9 bases between. The germline V gene encodes CDR1 KGHSH and CDR2 LQKENI. As DNA, the CDR3 is TGTGCCAGCTCACCACCGGGACTTAACTACGAGCAGTACTTC. The encoded protein is CASSPPGLNYEQYF. Together with reference TRBV18 and TRBJ2-7, the CDR3 gives the full variable domain: NAGVMQNPRHLVRRRGQEARLRCSPMKGHSHVYWYRQLPEEGLKFMVYLQKENIIDESGMPKERFSAEFPKEGPSILRIQQVVRGDSAAYFCASSPPGLNYEQYFGPGTRLTVT.

The gene calls are TRBV11-2 and TRBJ2-7; 7 bases agree with TRBD2. The CDR3 contains 17 residues. With 3 bases clipped from V and 1 base from J, the junction kept 12 bases outside the gene matches. CDR1 SGHAT and CDR2 FQNNGV come from the germline V gene. The DNA for the CDR3 is TGTGCCAGCAGCTTCAGTAGCGGGCAAAGGCCTTCCTACGAGCAGTACTTC. Its translation: CASSFSSGQRPSYEQYF.

This clone was observed a single time. V gene TRBV30 combines with J gene TRBJ2-7, with 8 bases aligning to TRBD2. The J segment lost 5 bases and the V segment lost 2 bases, leaving 8 bases of the junction unmatched. This CDR3 spans 14 amino acids. Germline V lookup: CDR1 GTSNPN, CDR2 SVGIG (reference sequence). CDR3 DNA: TGTGCCTGGAGTAGAGTCGGGGGGGCTGACGAGCAGTACTTC. This sequence encodes CAWSRVGGADEQYF.

The chain is built from TRBV2 and TRBJ1-1, with 8 bases aligning to TRBD1. There are 13 residues in the CDR3. The V gene end was trimmed by 5 bases and the J gene end by 4 bases; junction bases not matched to a gene: 3. CDR1 is SNHLY and CDR2 is FYNNEI in the germline V gene. The CDR3 region has the DNA TGTGCCAGCAGTCCCGACAGGGGCACTGAAGCTTTCTTT. Protein product: CASSPDRGTEAFF.

V usage is TRBV6-4 and J usage is TRBJ2-3; 13 nucleotides match TRBD2. The CDR3 contains 16 residues. Germline CDR1 is MRHNA and CDR2 is SNTAGT. The ends lost 6 bases at V and 1 base at J; junction bases unmatched: 4. CDR3 DNA: TGTGCCAGCAGCCTCGGACTAGCGGGAGGCACAGATACGCAGTATTTT. Protein: CASSLGLAGGTDTQYF.

The chain combines TRBV27 with TRBJ2-5; 9 bases map to TRBD2. V lost 6 bases and J lost 3; bases outside the gene matches: 11. This CDR3 has 16 amino acids. Germline V gene data show CDR1 as MNHEY and CDR2 as SMNVEV (reference sequence). The CDR3 region has the DNA TGTGCCAGCAGGCGCGCCCCGTTAGCGGGGGAAGAGACCCAGTACTTC. It encodes CASRRAPLAGEETQYF.

The chain combines TRBV6-6 with TRBJ1-5; TRBD1 matches 7 bases. The V gene end was trimmed by 7 bases and the J gene end by 5 bases; junction bases not matched to a gene: 5. The CDR3 totals 13 residues. Germline CDR1 MNHNY, CDR2 SVGAGI (reference sequence). The CDR3 is CASILQGDQPQHF. Here the CDR3 DNA reads TGTGCCAGCATTTTGCAGGGGGATCAGCCCCAGCATTTT.

The rearrangement joins TRBV4-2 to TRBJ1-4; 11 positions agree with TRBD1. The CDR3 runs to 17 residues. The trim removed 5 bases at V and 0 bases at J, leaving 5 bases unmatched. Germline V gives CDR1 LGHNA, CDR2 YNFKEQ. The CDR3 region is CASSLLGQGATNEKLFF. The CDR3 DNA sequence: TGTGCCAGCAGCTTATTGGGACAGGGGGCAACTAATGAAAAACTGTTTTTT.

The chain recombines TRBV19 with TRBJ1-1; 8 bases line up with TRBD1. This CDR3 has 11 amino acids. The germline CDR1 and CDR2 sequences are LNHDA and SQIVND (reference sequence). After removal of 6 bases from V and 10 bases from J, the junction contained 4 bases not matched to a gene. The CDR3 nucleotides read TGTGCCAGTAGCTTTGGACAGGGAGCTTTCTTT. Protein: CASSFGQGAFF.

This chain connects TRBV7-2 to TRBJ2-1; TRBD2 agrees at 12 bases. The CDR3 is 19 amino acids. The ends lost 3 bases at V and 6 bases at J; junction bases unmatched: 15. From germline, CDR1 is SGHTA and CDR2 FQGNSA. The DNA of the CDR3 is TGTGCCAGCAGCTTCCATCTAGCGGGAGGGCCTGTAAATTTCAATGAGCAGTTCTTC. Its translation is CASSFHLAGGPVNFNEQFF.

The CDR3 sequence is CASSLTSDKQGSTEAFF. As DNA, the CDR3 is TGTGCCAGCAGCTTAACCTCGGACAAGCAGGGGTCTACTGAAGCTTTCTTT. The chain has TRBV7-3 and TRBJ1-1; D is possibly TRBD1 (6 bases). Trimming shortened V by 0 bases and J by 5 bases, and 19 bases separated the two germline ends. This CDR3 region has 17 residues. Germline V CDR1 and CDR2: SGHTA, FQGTGA.

This clone was counted a single time. The V gene is TRBV11-2, the J gene TRBJ2-7; D perhaps matches TRBD1 (5 bases). The CDR3 sequence is 17 residues long. Looked up from germline, CDR1 is SGHAT and CDR2 is FQNNGV. V was pared by 2 bases and J by 0 bases, with 17 bases between. Here the CDR3 reads CASSLTPGRVGSYEQYF. The CDR3 nucleotides are TGTGCCAGCAGCTTAACCCCTGGCAGGGTAGGCTCCTACGAGCAGTACTTC.

This chain connects TRBV7-2 to TRBJ2-1, with D maybe TRBD1 (5 bases). Germline V lookup: CDR1 SGHTA, CDR2 FQGNSA. The V end lost 5 bases, the J end lost 5 bases, and 13 bases lay between the germline ends. CDR3 length: 14 residues. The CDR3 region has the DNA TGTGCCAGCAGCCGTCCAACAGGTCACAATGAGCAGTTCTTC. Translating it yields CASSRPTGHNEQFF. Variable domain in full (rest from reference TRBV7-2 and TRBJ2-1): GAGVSQSPSNKVTEKGKDVELRCDPISGHTALYWYRQSLGQGLEFLIYFQGNSAPDKSGLPSDRFSAERTGGSVSTLTIQRTQQEDSAVYLCASSRPTGHNEQFFGPGTRLTVL.

The chain employs TRBV5-4 and TRBJ2-1; 7 nucleotides match TRBD2. In germline, CDR1 is SGHNT, CDR2 YYREEE (reference sequence). The CDR3 is 14 residues long. After removal of 5 bases from V and 4 bases from J, the junction contained 6 bases not matched to a gene. CDR3 DNA: TGTGCCAGCAGAATCCTCGGGGGGTACAATGAGCAGTTCTTC. It specifies CASRILGGYNEQFF.

This chain uses TRBV9 with TRBJ2-2, with TRBD1 matching 7 bases. The germline V gene encodes CDR1 SGDLS and CDR2 YYNGEE. The CDR3 length is 17 residues. Trimming at V came to 3 bases and at J to 5 bases, leaving 13 bases not matched to a gene. Written as DNA, the CDR3 is TGTGCCAGCAGCGCCTCCGGGACAGCGTTTCAAACCGGGGAGCTGTTTTTT. Its translation: CASSASGTAFQTGELFF.

The genes are TRBV6-5 and TRBJ1-4; 7 nucleotides match TRBD1. Trimming at V came to 3 bases and at J to 7 bases, leaving 8 bases not matched to a gene. The V gene's germline CDR1 is MNHEY and CDR2 SVGAGI. The CDR3 has 15 amino acids. Here the CDR3 reads CASSYGNRGSEKLFF. In DNA form, the CDR3 reads TGTGCCAGCAGTTATGGAAACAGGGGTAGTGAAAAACTGTTTTTT.

The rearrangement uses TRBV7-2 and TRBJ2-5; TRBD2 is a possible D gene (6 bases). V was cut by 5 bases and J by 4 bases, with 23 bases left in between. CDR1 SGHTA and CDR2 FQGNSA come from the germline V gene. The CDR3 contains 17 residues. The CDR3 sequence is CASSPVGLALVAETQYF. The CDR3 DNA is TGTGCCAGCAGCCCAGTCGGCCTAGCGTTAGTAGCAGAGACCCAGTACTTC.

This sequence joins TRBV9 and TRBJ1-1; D perhaps matches TRBD1 (6 bases). V lost 8 bases and J 3 bases, leaving 17 bases between the germline ends. Germline CDR1 SGDLS, CDR2 YYNGEE. There are 14 residues in the CDR3. Here the CDR3 reads CASTPGGGDTEAFF. The CDR3 DNA is TGTGCCAGTACCCCCGGAGGGGGGGACACTGAAGCTTTCTTT.

This sequence joins TRBV7-2 and TRBJ1-2; perhaps TRBD1 as D (5 bases). Trimming shortened V by 4 bases and J by 0 bases, and 15 bases separated the two germline ends. This CDR3 has 16 residues. The germline gives CDR1 SGHTA, CDR2 FQGNSA. The DNA for the CDR3 is TGTGCCAGCAGCTCACCCCCCCTCAGGGCTAACTATGGCTACACCTTC. This sequence encodes CASSSPPLRANYGYTF.

This clone came up once. This sequence joins TRBV27 and TRBJ2-2; 9 bases align to TRBD2. Trimming took 2 bases from V and 5 from J; bases not matched to a gene: 3. Germline lookup yields CDR1 MNHEY and CDR2 SMNVEV (reference sequence). The CDR3 is made up of 15 amino acids. The CDR3 is CASSLAGGPTGELFF. CDR3 bases: TGTGCCAGCAGTTTAGCGGGAGGGCCGACCGGGGAGCTGTTTTTT.

The J gene is TRBJ1-2, the V gene TRBV19; the D gene is possibly TRBD1 (6 bases). This CDR3 has 16 amino acids. Germline assignment: CDR1 LNHDA and CDR2 SQIVND (reference sequence). V was trimmed by 6 bases and J by 4 bases, leaving 21 bases between them. CDR3 bases: TGTGCCAGTAGCACCCTCCTGTCGACAGGAATCTATGGCTACACCTTC. Translated: CASSTLLSTGIYGYTF.